These 26 T cell receptor beta chains share one sample of origin, sequenced in a study of cytomegalovirus exposure and HLA in healthy donors. PCR amplification relied on 60 Vbeta primers (plus 13 Jbeta primers). The protocol was immunoSEQ multiplex PCR, while the TCRdb copy is restricted to in-frame clones and leaves out a portion. The sample lists 160,000 or so clones, 79% seen once, with about 0.72% in the top ten. The source material was PBMCs. All receptors come from a woman aged 40 to 50 in good health and CMV-seronegative.

The J gene is TRBJ2-7, the V gene TRBV4-3; 7 nucleotides line up with TRBD1. Trimming removed 6 bases from V and 3 bases from J; junction bases left unmatched: 17. This CDR3 is 17 amino acids long. The V gene's germline CDR1 is LGHNA and CDR2 YSLEER. The CDR3 loop is CASRHPPEQGRRYEQYF. CDR3 DNA sequence: TGCGCCAGCAGACACCCGCCGGAACAGGGGCGACGCTACGAGCAGTACTTC.

This chain connects TRBV5-1 to TRBJ2-7; D not resolved. The ends were cut back, 0 bases at V and 2 bases at J, with 6 bases in the middle. CDR1 is SGHRS and CDR2 is YFSETQ in the germline V gene. CDR3 length: 13 residues. The chain's CDR3 is CASSLDTTYEQYF. For the CDR3, the DNA is TGCGCCAGCAGCTTGGACACCACCTACGAGCAGTACTTC.

The rearrangement links TRBV10-3 to TRBJ2-1; 8 nucleotides line up with TRBD2. The junction had 4 bases not matched to a gene; V was cut back by 6 bases and J by 6 bases. The CDR3 spans 13 residues. The V gene's germline CDR1 is ENHRY and CDR2 SYGVKD. The CDR3 sequence is CAIRGLGFNEQFF. DNA of the CDR3: TGTGCCATCAGGGGACTAGGTTTCAATGAGCAGTTCTTC.

The rearrangement links TRBV5-6 to TRBJ1-1, with D perhaps matching TRBD1 (5 bases). Trimming stripped 4 bases from V and 1 base from J, with 11 bases between. This CDR3 is built from 14 residues. Per the germline V gene, CDR1 is SGHDT and CDR2 is YYEEEE. The CDR3 DNA is TGTGCCAGCAGCGCGGGACTGCCGAACACTGAAGCTTTCTTT. It translates to CASSAGLPNTEAFF.

This clone was recorded a few times. The gene calls are TRBV5-1 and TRBJ1-1; D is ambiguous. The CDR3 has 14 amino acids. Trimming shortened V by 4 bases and J by 0 bases, and 10 bases separated the two germline ends. Germline CDR1 and CDR2: SGHRS and YFSETQ. The CDR3 is CASSLWELNTEAFF. CDR3 sequence (DNA): TGCGCCAGCAGCCTGTGGGAGCTGAACACTGAAGCTTTCTTT.

V is TRBV6-5 and J is TRBJ1-1; a possible D gene is TRBD1 (6 bases). This CDR3 comprises 15 residues. The V end was cut by 8 bases, the J end by 1 base, with 17 bases between. Germline V gene data show CDR1 as MNHEY and CDR2 as SVGAGI. The CDR3 sequence is CASPLQDRPNTEAFF. The CDR3 coding sequence is TGTGCCAGCCCGTTACAAGACAGGCCGAACACTGAAGCTTTCTTT.

The J gene is TRBJ2-2, the V gene TRBV15, with D possibly being TRBD1 (5 bases). V was clipped by 2 bases and J by 2 bases, with 9 bases between them. CDR1 LNHNV and CDR2 YYDKDF come from the germline V gene (reference sequence). This CDR3 contains 15 residues. The CDR3 DNA sequence: TGTGCCACCAGCAGACGAGGACAAAACACCGGGGAGCTGTTTTTT. Residues: CATSRRGQNTGELFF.

The V call is TRBV5-6, the J call TRBJ2-5; D gene ambiguous. Deletions cut 4 bases from V and 5 bases from J, with 21 bases between. This CDR3 contains 16 residues. Germline CDR1 is SGHDT and CDR2 is YYEEEE. The CDR3 protein is CASSTRPPGPWETQYF. The CDR3 DNA reads as TGTGCCAGCAGCACCCGACCACCGGGTCCGTGGGAGACCCAGTACTTC.

This clone was seen more than once but under ten times. The V and J genes are TRBV4-2 and TRBJ2-1; 8 bases map to TRBD2. The CDR3 is made up of 16 amino acids. With V trimmed by 6 bases and J by 3 bases, 10 bases remained unmatched. The germline gives CDR1 LGHNA, CDR2 YNFKEQ. CDR3 amino acids: CASSRLGGGNYNEQFF. The CDR3 nucleotides are TGTGCCAGCAGTCGCCTCGGGGGGGGGAACTACAATGAGCAGTTCTTC.

The chain carries TRBV28 and TRBJ2-1; a possible D gene is TRBD2 (7 bases). Germline CDR1 is MDHEN and CDR2 is SYDVKM. This CDR3 has 18 residues. With 10 bases removed from V and 6 bases from J, the gap between germline ends came to 31 bases. The CDR3 here is CATIGGAIKGSGGNEQFF. CDR3 nucleotide sequence: TGTGCCACCATTGGGGGGGCTATCAAGGGATCGGGGGGCAATGAGCAGTTCTTC.

The CDR3 DNA reads as TGTGCCTGGAGTGTACCCGACTCCGACTCCTACGAGCAGTACTTC. Its translation: CAWSVPDSDSYEQYF. This chain links TRBV30 with TRBJ2-7; D gene ambiguous. V was trimmed by 0 bases and J by 0 bases, leaving 12 bases between them. The CDR3 runs to 15 residues. CDR1 GTSNPN and CDR2 SVGIG come from the germline V gene (reference sequence).

The chain is built from TRBV7-3 and TRBJ1-1; 8 bases agree with TRBD1. Unmatched junction bases numbered 2, after V lost 4 bases and J lost 1 base. This CDR3 contains 14 residues. Germline V gives CDR1 SGHTA, CDR2 FQGTGA. CDR3 loop: CASSSGQGNTEAFF. The CDR3 bases are TGTGCCAGCAGCTCCGGACAGGGGAACACTGAAGCTTTCTTT. The full variable domain, its missing parts supplied by reference TRBV7-3 and TRBJ1-1, is GAGVSQTPSNKVTEKGKYVELRCDPISGHTALYWYRQSLGQGPEFLIYFQGTGAADDSGLPNDRFFAVRPEGSVSTLKIQRTERGDSAVYLCASSSGQGNTEAFFGQGTRLTVV.

V and J are TRBV11-2 and TRBJ2-5; D unresolved. V lost 4 bases and J lost 5, with 5 bases in between. The CDR3 has 11 amino acids. Germline CDR1 SGHAT, CDR2 FQNNGV. CDR3 in amino acids: CASSSRETQYF. CDR3 DNA: TGTGCCAGCAGCTCGCGGGAGACCCAGTACTTC.

This clone was detected a few times. V gene TRBV14 combines with J gene TRBJ2-2; 8 bases are shared with TRBD1. The germline V gene has CDR1 SGHDN and CDR2 FVKESK. The CDR3 runs 15 residues. Unmatched junction bases numbered 6, after V lost 4 bases and J lost 5 bases. Here the CDR3 DNA reads TGTGCCAGCAGCCTTCGGACAGGGTGGACCGGGGAGCTGTTTTTT. Its protein is CASSLRTGWTGELFF.

The rearrangement links TRBV28 to TRBJ2-1; 11 nucleotides agree with TRBD2. V trimming: 6 bases; J trimming: 11 bases; junction bases outside the gene matches: 9. The CDR3 is 14 amino acids. Germline V lookup: CDR1 MDHEN, CDR2 SYDVKM. CDR3 sequence: CASRETSGVKQQFF. CDR3 bases: TGTGCCAGCAGGGAGACTAGCGGGGTAAAGCAGCAGTTCTTC.

This chain uses TRBV19 with TRBJ2-6; D is ambiguous. The CDR3 covers 14 residues. Trimming shortened V by 6 bases and J by 1 base, and 7 bases separated the two germline ends. Looked up from germline, CDR1 is LNHDA and CDR2 is SQIVND (reference sequence). The CDR3 coding sequence is TGTGCCAGTAGGGAGTTTTCTGGGGCCAACGTCCTGACTTTC. Its translation: CASREFSGANVLTF.

This chain uses TRBV23-1 with TRBJ2-3, with D possibly TRBD1 on 6 matching bases. TRBV23-1 is recorded as an ORF, its role being uncertain. V lost 2 bases and J lost 3, with 36 bases in between. The CDR3 sequence is 23 residues long. DNA for the CDR3: TGCGCCAGCAGTCAAACGAACATTACACCGGGACAACCTCACTTCGAGGCTACAGATACGCAGTATTTT. Protein sequence: CASSQTNITPGQPHFEATDTQYF.

V usage is TRBV9 and J usage is TRBJ2-3, with 13 bases aligning to TRBD2. V lost 0 bases to trimming and J lost 4 bases; unmatched junction nucleotides: 5. The CDR3 has 17 amino acids. Germline values: CDR1 SGDLS, CDR2 YYNGEE. CDR3 protein: CASSVDGLAGVSDTQYF. The CDR3 DNA sequence: TGTGCCAGCAGCGTAGACGGACTAGCGGGAGTTTCAGATACGCAGTATTTT.

The V gene is TRBV5-8, the J gene TRBJ2-1; D is ambiguous. V dropped 5 bases and J dropped 6 bases, with 12 bases sitting between them. Germline V gene data show CDR1 as SGHTS and CDR2 as YDEGEE. This CDR3 has 13 amino acids. The CDR3 sequence is CASSSWSSNEQFF. In nucleotides, the CDR3 is TGTGCCAGCAGTAGTTGGTCTTCCAATGAGCAGTTCTTC.

The J gene is TRBJ2-1, the V gene TRBV5-5; TRBD1 agrees at 7 bases. Germline V gene data show CDR1 as SGHKS and CDR2 as YYEKEE (reference sequence). The CDR3 totals 13 residues. With 4 bases clipped from V and 4 bases from J, the junction kept 2 bases outside the gene matches. The CDR3 DNA is TGTGCCAGCAGCGTGACAGGGTACAATGAGCAGTTCTTC. Its protein is CASSVTGYNEQFF.

The V and J genes are TRBV18 and TRBJ1-2, with TRBD1 matching 9 bases. Germline CDR1 is KGHSH and CDR2 is LQKENI. The CDR3 has 16 residues. Germline trimming cut 1 base from V and 0 bases from J; bases unmatched to any gene: 3. CDR3 in DNA: TGTGCCAGCTCACCACGGACAGGGGTGCCTAACTATGGCTACACCTTC. Its protein product is CASSPRTGVPNYGYTF. Full variable domain (remainder filled in from reference TRBV18 and TRBJ1-2): NAGVMQNPRHLVRRRGQEARLRCSPMKGHSHVYWYRQLPEEGLKFMVYLQKENIIDESGMPKERFSAEFPKEGPSILRIQQVVRGDSAAYFCASSPRTGVPNYGYTFGSGTRLTVV.

J is TRBJ2-1 and V is TRBV30; TRBD2 matches at 9 bases. There are 15 residues in the CDR3. J was trimmed by 6 bases and V by 2 bases; bases with no gene match: 8. The germline gives CDR1 GTSNPN, CDR2 SVGIG (reference sequence). This CDR3 reads CAWSSAGGRSNEQFF. In DNA, the CDR3 is TGTGCCTGGAGTTCAGCGGGGGGCCGTAGCAATGAGCAGTTCTTC. Full variable domain (missing parts from reference TRBV30 and TRBJ2-1): SQTIHQWPATLVQPVGSPLSLECTVEGTSNPNLYWYRQAAGRGLQLLFYSVGIGQISSEVPQNLSASRPQDRQFILSSKKLLLSDSGFYLCAWSSAGGRSNEQFFGPGTRLTVL.

This chain joins TRBV5-1 and TRBJ2-1, with TRBD1 identical over 9 bases. This CDR3 is built from 14 residues. V shed 4 bases, J shed 7 bases, and the junction held 6 bases outside the gene matches. Germline values: CDR1 SGHRS, CDR2 YFSETQ. The CDR3 loop reads CASSAGQGGNEQFF. The CDR3 DNA is TGCGCCAGCAGCGCGGGACAGGGAGGGAATGAGCAGTTCTTC. The full variable domain, with the rest looked up from reference TRBV5-1 and TRBJ2-1, is KAGVTQTPRYLIKTRGQQVTLSCSPISGHRSVSWYQQTPGQGLQFLFEYFSETQRNKGNFPGRFSGRQFSNSRSEMNVSTLELGDSALYLCASSAGQGGNEQFFGPGTRLTVL.

This clone was seen more than once but under ten times. The chain links TRBV19 to TRBJ2-1; D gene uncertain. Germline V gives CDR1 LNHDA, CDR2 SQIVND (reference sequence). The CDR3 is 11 amino acids. Trimming pared 5 bases from V and 4 bases from J, leaving 3 bases between. CDR3 DNA: TGTGCCAGTAGTCTATACAATGAGCAGTTCTTC. Protein product: CASSLYNEQFF.

The chain combines TRBV5-6 with TRBJ1-5; 8 positions match TRBD1. The ends lost 2 bases at V and 1 base at J; junction bases unmatched: 8. In germline, CDR1 is SGHDT, CDR2 YYEEEE. This CDR3 spans 17 amino acids. CDR3 coding DNA: TGTGCCAGCAGCTTCACCCAGGGGGCGTGGAGCAATCAGCCCCAGCATTTT. It translates to CASSFTQGAWSNQPQHF.

The genes are TRBV7-2 and TRBJ1-5; D not resolved. This CDR3 is built from 15 residues. CDR1 and CDR2 from the germline V gene are SGHTA and FQGNSA. V dropped 7 bases and J dropped 4 bases, with 17 bases sitting between them. In nucleotides, the CDR3 is TGTGCCAGCACGCTATGGGCAGGCGAAAATCAGCCCCAGCATTTT. This encodes CASTLWAGENQPQHF. Together with reference TRBV7-2 and TRBJ1-5, the CDR3 gives the full variable domain: GAGVSQSPSNKVTEKGKDVELRCDPISGHTALYWYRQSLGQGLEFLIYFQGNSAPDKSGLPSDRFSAERTGGSVSTLTIQRTQQEDSAVYLCASTLWAGENQPQHFGDGTRLSIL.